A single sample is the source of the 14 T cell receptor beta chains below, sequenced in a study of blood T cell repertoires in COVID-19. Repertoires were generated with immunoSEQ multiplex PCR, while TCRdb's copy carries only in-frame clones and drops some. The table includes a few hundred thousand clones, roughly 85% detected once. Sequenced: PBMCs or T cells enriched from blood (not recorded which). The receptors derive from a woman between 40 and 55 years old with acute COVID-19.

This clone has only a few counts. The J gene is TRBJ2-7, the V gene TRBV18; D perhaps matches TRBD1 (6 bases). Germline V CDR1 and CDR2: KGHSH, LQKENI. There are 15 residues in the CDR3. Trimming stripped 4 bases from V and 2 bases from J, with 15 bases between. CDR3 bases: TGTGCCAGCTCACTCGACAGGACCCTCGCCTACGAGCAGTACTTC. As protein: CASSLDRTLAYEQYF.

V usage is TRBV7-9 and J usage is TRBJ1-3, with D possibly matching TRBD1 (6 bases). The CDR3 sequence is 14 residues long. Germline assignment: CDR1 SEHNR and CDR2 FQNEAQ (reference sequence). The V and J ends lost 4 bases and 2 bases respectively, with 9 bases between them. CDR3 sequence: CASSSQGPGNTIYF. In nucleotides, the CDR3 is TGTGCCAGCAGCTCACAGGGCCCTGGAAACACCATATATTTT.

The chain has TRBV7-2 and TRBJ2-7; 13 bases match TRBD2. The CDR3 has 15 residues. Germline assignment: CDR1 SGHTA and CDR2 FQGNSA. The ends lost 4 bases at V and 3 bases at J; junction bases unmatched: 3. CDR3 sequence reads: CASSWGLAGNYEQYF. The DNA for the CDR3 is TGTGCCAGCAGCTGGGGACTAGCGGGGAACTACGAGCAGTACTTC.

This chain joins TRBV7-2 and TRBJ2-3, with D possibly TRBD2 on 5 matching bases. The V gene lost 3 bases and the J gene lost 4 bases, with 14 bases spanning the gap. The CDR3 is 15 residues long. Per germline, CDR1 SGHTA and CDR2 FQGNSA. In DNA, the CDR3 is TGTGCCAGCAGCTTTTCGCGAACTAGGGCAGATACGCAGTATTTT. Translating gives CASSFSRTRADTQYF.

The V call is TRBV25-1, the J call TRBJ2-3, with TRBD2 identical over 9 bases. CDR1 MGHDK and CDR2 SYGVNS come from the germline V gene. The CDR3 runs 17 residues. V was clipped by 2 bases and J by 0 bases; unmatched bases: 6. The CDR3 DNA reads TGTGCCAGCAGTGAAACGACTAGCGGAACTAGCACAGATACGCAGTATTTT. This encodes CASSETTSGTSTDTQYF.

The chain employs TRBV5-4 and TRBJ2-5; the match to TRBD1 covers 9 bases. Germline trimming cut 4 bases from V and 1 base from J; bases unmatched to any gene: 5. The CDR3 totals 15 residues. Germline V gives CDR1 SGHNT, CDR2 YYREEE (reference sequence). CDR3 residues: CASSGPGQGQETQYF. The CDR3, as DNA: TGTGCCAGCAGCGGACCGGGACAGGGCCAAGAGACCCAGTACTTC.

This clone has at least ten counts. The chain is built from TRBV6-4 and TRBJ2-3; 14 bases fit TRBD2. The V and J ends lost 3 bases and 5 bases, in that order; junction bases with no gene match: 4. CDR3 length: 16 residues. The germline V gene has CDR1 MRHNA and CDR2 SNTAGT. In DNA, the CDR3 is TGTGCCAGCAGTGAGACTAGCGGGGGGGCCGAAGATACGCAGTATTTT. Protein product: CASSETSGGAEDTQYF.

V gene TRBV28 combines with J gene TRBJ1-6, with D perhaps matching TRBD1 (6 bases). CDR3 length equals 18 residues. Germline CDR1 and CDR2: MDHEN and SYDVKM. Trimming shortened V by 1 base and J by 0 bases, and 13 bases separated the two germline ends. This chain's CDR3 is CASSLSRGLGSYNSPLHF. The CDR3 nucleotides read TGTGCCAGCAGTTTATCCAGGGGATTAGGCTCCTATAATTCACCCCTCCACTTT.

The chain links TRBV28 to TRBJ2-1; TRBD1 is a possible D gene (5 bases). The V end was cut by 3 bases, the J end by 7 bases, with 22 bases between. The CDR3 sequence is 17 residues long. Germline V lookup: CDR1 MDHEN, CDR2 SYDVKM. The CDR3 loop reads CASSFGSGLTPRNEQFF. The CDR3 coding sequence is TGTGCCAGCAGTTTTGGGTCAGGGCTAACCCCACGTAATGAGCAGTTCTTC.

CDR3 in amino acids: CASSQGNRQPQHF. DNA of the CDR3: TGTGCCAGCAGCCAAGGCAATCGGCAGCCCCAGCATTTT. The rearrangement uses TRBV3-1 (or the pseudogene TRBV3-2) and TRBJ1-5, with D hard to call. The germline CDR1 and CDR2 sequences are LGHDT and YNNKEL (reference sequence). The CDR3 totals 13 residues. The V end lost 1 base, the J end lost 7 bases, and 8 bases lay between the germline ends.

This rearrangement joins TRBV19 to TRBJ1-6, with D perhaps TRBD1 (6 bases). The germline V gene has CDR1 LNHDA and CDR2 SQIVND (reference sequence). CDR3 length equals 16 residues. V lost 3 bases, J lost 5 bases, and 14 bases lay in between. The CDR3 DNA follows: TGTGCCAGTAGTATCTCAGGGGCGCGAAATAATTCACCCCTCCACTTT. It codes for CASSISGARNNSPLHF.

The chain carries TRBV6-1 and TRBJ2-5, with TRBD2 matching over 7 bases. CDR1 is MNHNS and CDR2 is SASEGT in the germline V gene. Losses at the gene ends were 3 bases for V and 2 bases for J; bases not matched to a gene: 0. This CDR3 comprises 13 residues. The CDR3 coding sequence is TGTGCCAGCAGTGAGGGAGGGCAAGAGACCCAGTACTTC. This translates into CASSEGGQETQYF.

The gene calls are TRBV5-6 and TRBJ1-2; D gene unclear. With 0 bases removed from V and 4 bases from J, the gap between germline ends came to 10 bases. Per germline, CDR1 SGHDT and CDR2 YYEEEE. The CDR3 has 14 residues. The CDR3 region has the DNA TGTGCCAGCAGCTTGGCGTCGAGATTCTATGGCTACACCTTC. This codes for CASSLASRFYGYTF.

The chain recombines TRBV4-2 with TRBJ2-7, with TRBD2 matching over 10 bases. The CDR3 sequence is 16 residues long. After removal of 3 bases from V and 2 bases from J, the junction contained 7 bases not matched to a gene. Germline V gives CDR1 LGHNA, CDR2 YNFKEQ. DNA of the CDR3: TGTGCCAGCAGCCATCCCACTAGCGGGGTAACCTACGAGCAGTACTTC. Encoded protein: CASSHPTSGVTYEQYF.